The 25 T cell receptor beta chains below all came from one sample that was sequenced in a study of T cell repertoires in cytomegalovirus infection (dated by TCRdb to 2018 to 2020). Sequenced on an Illumina HiSeq 1500. Using fastp trimming at Q25 and MiXCR clonotype assembly, TCRdb reanalyzed the public sequencing data and kept in-frame beta chains. Each CDR3 protein appears once, grouped with its most common genes and DNA. The sample table contains nearly 450,000 distinct CDR3 sequences; only one count was recorded for approximately 30% of them. Together, the top ten hold approximately 13% of the sample. The sample consisted of PBMCs. All receptors come from a human donor in good health (CMV status not recorded). Some clones in this sample may be carry-over from other donors' samples.

This clonotype was picked up a small number of times. This rearrangement joins TRBV7-9 to TRBJ1-2; maybe TRBD1 (5 bases). Between the trimmed V and J ends, which lost 4 bases and 7 bases, there was a span of 13 bases. Germline lookup yields CDR1 SEHNR and CDR2 FQNEAQ (reference sequence). This CDR3 region has 13 residues. The CDR3 region is CASSSPGVFGYTF. The CDR3 DNA reads TGTGCCAGCAGCTCTCCGGGGGTTTTTGGCTACACCTTC.

The gene calls are TRBV4-1 and TRBJ1-2, with D tentatively TRBD1 (6 bases). CDR3 length: 16 amino acids. Trimming left V 1 base short and J 8 bases short, with 20 bases between. In germline, CDR1 is MGHRA, CDR2 YSYEKL. The CDR3 protein is CASSQVGRQDGYGYTF. The DNA for the CDR3 is TGCGCCAGCAGCCAAGTAGGACGACAGGATGGGTACGGCTACACCTTC.

The count of this clonotype is one. This chain uses TRBV19 with TRBJ1-1; 11 bases fit TRBD1. This CDR3 has 17 residues. Per the germline V gene, CDR1 is LNHDA and CDR2 is SQIVND (reference sequence). The V segment lost 1 base and the J segment 5 bases; nucleotides outside the gene matches: 9. The CDR3 loop is CASSIAKDRGRGTEAFF. CDR3 coding DNA: TGTGCCAGTAGTATAGCGAAGGACAGGGGGCGAGGGACTGAAGCTTTCTTT.

The V call is TRBV20-1, the J call TRBJ2-7; D gene ambiguous. Germline V lookup: CDR1 DFQATT, CDR2 SNEGSKA (reference sequence). The V end lost 4 bases, the J end lost 12 bases, and 19 bases lay between the germline ends. CDR3 length: 12 amino acids. DNA for the CDR3: TGCAGTGCTACCCCCGTTGAAGGTGTGGTGTACTTC. Its translation: CSATPVEGVVYF.

This clonotype has just a few counts. The chain uses TRBV30 and TRBJ2-6; D is uncertain. The germline V and J ends were trimmed by 3 bases and 0 bases, with 3 bases remaining between them. The CDR3 loop spans 13 amino acids. Germline V gene data show CDR1 as GTSNPN and CDR2 as SVGIG (reference sequence). The CDR3 sequence is CAWRNSGANVLTF. The CDR3 region has the DNA TGTGCCTGGAGGAACTCTGGGGCCAACGTCCTGACTTTC.

The sample holds a few counts of this clonotype. The chain recombines TRBV12-3 or TRBV12-4 with TRBJ2-2; perhaps D is TRBD1 or TRBD2 (6 bases each). This CDR3 is built from 14 residues. V gave up 2 bases and J gave up 7 bases, with 11 bases separating them. The CDR3 loop is CASSLKGGHGELFF. The CDR3 region has the DNA TGTGCCAGCAGTTTAAAGGGGGGCCACGGGGAGCTGTTTTTT.

On this clonotype itself: A much bigger clone sits one base away, suggesting this may be a read error. The CDR3 end shows no conserved phenylalanine or tryptophan, and so a read error is likely. The J gene is TRBJ2-2, the V gene TRBV7-2, with 8 bases identical to TRBD1. The V gene's germline CDR1 is SGHTA and CDR2 FQGNSA. V shed 1 base, J shed 6 bases, and the junction held 4 bases outside the gene matches. CDR3 length: 15 residues. CDR3 loop: CASSLGTGRPGELFL. The CDR3 bases are TGTGCCAGCAGCTTAGGGACAGGGCGCCCCGGGGAGCTGTTTTTG.

In its sample, this clonotype was seen a few times. The rearrangement joins TRBV29-1 to TRBJ1-1; TRBD1 matches 8 bases. Germline CDR1 and CDR2: SQVTM and ANQGSEA. The CDR3 covers 13 residues. The ends lost 6 bases at V and 0 bases at J; junction bases unmatched: 3. This chain's CDR3 is CSVETGVNTEAFF. The CDR3 coding sequence is TGCAGCGTAGAGACAGGGGTGAACACTGAAGCTTTCTTT.

This clonotype appeared a few times. The J gene is TRBJ2-1, the V gene TRBV20-1; 12 positions agree with TRBD2. The V and J ends lost 6 bases and 1 base, in that order; junction bases with no gene match: 7. The CDR3 is 16 amino acids. Germline V CDR1 and CDR2: DFQATT, SNEGSKA (reference sequence). CDR3 sequence (DNA): TGCAGTGCCGACCCGACTAGCGGGGGTTCCTACAATGAGCAGTTCTTC. Its protein product is CSADPTSGGSYNEQFF.

V gene TRBV4-2 combines with J gene TRBJ1-1, with no clear D. This CDR3 spans 14 amino acids. The ends were cut back, 0 bases at V and 4 bases at J, with 9 bases in the middle. Germline V gene sequence: CDR1 LGHNA, CDR2 YNFKEQ. Here the CDR3 DNA reads TGTGCCAGCAGCCAAGACGCGGGGTTCACTGAAGCTTTCTTT. Translating gives CASSQDAGFTEAFF.

This chain connects TRBV5-5 to TRBJ2-2, with 9 nucleotides matching TRBD1. The V segment lost 4 bases and the J segment 7 bases; nucleotides outside the gene matches: 14. The germline CDR1 and CDR2 sequences are SGHKS and YYEKEE (reference sequence). The CDR3 sequence is 17 residues long. In DNA form, the CDR3 reads TGTGCCAGCAGCCTTGCCACAGGGGGCGTGAGAGTCGGGGAGCTGTTTTTT. Translation: CASSLATGGVRVGELFF.

About this clonotype itself: The missing conserved phenylalanine or tryptophan at the end of this CDR3 makes a read error likely. This sequence joins TRBV7-2 and TRBJ2-1; 7 bases agree with TRBD2. Germline V gene lookup returns CDR1 SGHTA and CDR2 FQGNSA. There are 16 residues in the CDR3. This CDR3 is CASRYRAGSSHNEQFL. In DNA form, the CDR3 reads TGTGCCAGCCGCTACCGAGCGGGGAGCTCCCACAATGAGCAGTTCTTA.

This clonotype was detected many times. The chain combines TRBV7-2 with TRBJ2-7; D gene ambiguous. Trimming shortened V by 3 bases and J by 7 bases, and 13 bases separated the two germline ends. Germline CDR1 reads SGHTA; CDR2 reads FQGNSA. The CDR3 extends over 13 amino acids. The CDR3 here is CASSLASSSEQYF. The CDR3 region has the DNA TGTGCCAGCAGCTTGGCTAGTTCTAGTGAGCAGTACTTC.

This clonotype was found a few times. The rearrangement joins TRBV14 to TRBJ1-4; D gene ambiguous. The CDR3 runs 13 residues. Germline loops: CDR1 SGHDN, CDR2 FVKESK. With 6 bases removed from V and 14 bases from J, the gap between germline ends came to 19 bases. The CDR3 DNA reads as TGTGCCAGCAGTCACAAAGCGGGCCTTGGGCTGTTTTTT. Translated, it gives CASSHKAGLGLFF.

At least ten counts were recorded for this clonotype. The chain uses TRBV7-2 and TRBJ1-5; D is uncertain. Germline-derived CDR1 and CDR2 are SGHTA and FQGNSA. V dropped 1 base and J dropped 4 bases, with 11 bases sitting between them. This CDR3 has 15 residues. CDR3 sequence (DNA): TGTGCCAGCAGCTTAGACAGTGGTGGGAATCAGCCCCAGCATTTT. Translated: CASSLDSGGNQPQHF.

The chain is built from TRBV12-3 or TRBV12-4 and TRBJ2-3; D may match TRBD1 or TRBD2 (5 bases each). The length of the CDR3 is 16 residues. Trimming removed 3 bases from V and 0 bases from J, with 13 bases in between. The DNA for the CDR3 is TGTGCCAGCAGTTTCTATGGGGGAGCCAGCACAGATACGCAGTATTTT. The encoded protein is CASSFYGGASTDTQYF.

This clonotype was detected only a few times. V and J are TRBV7-7 and TRBJ1-4; D may be TRBD1 (5 bases). V dropped 5 bases and J dropped 3 bases, with 16 bases sitting between them. This CDR3 contains 16 residues. Germline V gives CDR1 SSHAT, CDR2 FNYEAQ (reference sequence). CDR3 residues: CASSLGGGRPNEKLFF. In DNA form, the CDR3 reads TGTGCCAGCAGCCTAGGCGGGGGGAGGCCTAATGAAAAACTGTTTTTT.

In this sample, this clonotype turned up a few times. The V and J genes are TRBV28 and TRBJ2-7; D is ambiguous. V lost 8 bases and J 9 bases, leaving 17 bases between the germline ends. The CDR3 runs 12 residues. CDR1 MDHEN and CDR2 SYDVKM come from the germline V gene. The CDR3 DNA follows: TGTGCCAGCCGAGGCGGAAGCTTACGGCAGTACTTC. Translating it yields CASRGGSLRQYF.

This chain uses TRBV20-1 with TRBJ1-4; TRBD1 matches 7 bases. Per the germline V gene, CDR1 is DFQATT and CDR2 is SNEGSKA (reference sequence). With V trimmed by 3 bases and J by 4 bases, 14 bases remained unmatched. The CDR3 covers 17 residues. CDR3 in DNA: TGCAGTGCTAGTGGGACAGCCCGCTCTGGGGATAATGAAAAACTGTTTTTT. Translation: CSASGTARSGDNEKLFF.

At least ten counts were recorded for this clonotype. This chain uses TRBV4-1 with TRBJ1-1; no reliable D call. Between the trimmed V and J ends, which lost 2 bases and 2 bases, there was a span of 12 bases. The CDR3 has 15 residues. Germline V gene sequence: CDR1 MGHRA, CDR2 YSYEKL. This CDR3 is CASSQHPSINTEAFF. As DNA, the CDR3 is TGCGCCAGCAGCCAACATCCCTCCATAAACACTGAAGCTTTCTTT.

The V call is TRBV12-3 or TRBV12-4, the J call TRBJ1-6; no definite D call. Trimming cost V 3 bases and J 7 bases, with 13 bases left between them. The CDR3 runs to 15 residues. The CDR3 DNA is TGTGCCAGCAGTTTGGTGCAGCCGGCAAATTCACCCCTCCACTTT. Protein product: CASSLVQPANSPLHF.

This clonotype showed up just a few times. V usage is TRBV5-1 and J usage is TRBJ2-3, with D possibly being TRBD1 or TRBD2 (5 bases each). Per germline, CDR1 SGHRS and CDR2 YFSETQ. Trimming removed 4 bases at V and 2 bases at J, with 11 bases between. The CDR3 contains 14 residues. The CDR3 region has the DNA TGCGCCAGCAGCCGGGACGGCGACACAGATACGCAGTATTTT. Its protein product is CASSRDGDTDTQYF.

This clonotype was detected many times. The chain uses TRBV7-2 and TRBJ1-1, with unresolved D. The germline V gene has CDR1 SGHTA and CDR2 FQGNSA. The CDR3 consists of 13 residues. Trimming removed 3 bases from V and 7 bases from J, with 12 bases in between. CDR3 sequence: CASSFGGPVEAFF. CDR3 nucleotides: TGTGCCAGCAGCTTTGGCGGCCCCGTTGAAGCTTTCTTT. The whole variable domain, remainder taken from reference TRBV7-2 and TRBJ1-1, is GAGVSQSPSNKVTEKGKDVELRCDPISGHTALYWYRQSLGQGLEFLIYFQGNSAPDKSGLPSDRFSAERTGGSVSTLTIQRTQQEDSAVYLCASSFGGPVEAFFGQGTRLTVV.

The chain employs TRBV12-3 or TRBV12-4 and TRBJ2-7, with D perhaps TRBD1 (5 bases). The CDR3 contains 14 residues. V lost 3 bases and J lost 3, with 12 bases in between. This CDR3 reads CASSFRAQGYEQYF. The CDR3 DNA sequence: TGTGCCAGCAGTTTCCGGGCCCAGGGCTACGAGCAGTACTTC.

On this clonotype itself: Just one base apart from a much larger clone, this may be a read error. It is likely a read error, because the conserved phenylalanine at the end of the CDR3 is missing. The J gene is TRBJ1-2, the V gene TRBV10-3; 10 nucleotides match TRBD1. Germline CDR1 ENHRY, CDR2 SYGVKD. The V segment lost 2 bases and the J segment 8 bases; nucleotides outside the gene matches: 5. The length of the CDR3 is 14 residues. CDR3: CAISEPGTGDGYTL. In DNA, the CDR3 is TGTGCCATCAGTGAGCCCGGGACAGGGGACGGCTACACCTTA.